Each of the 25 T cell receptor beta chains below was sequenced from the same sample in a study of blood T cell repertoires in COVID-19. Profiled with immunoSEQ multiplex PCR; TCRdb holds only in-frame clones, not every one. The sample includes approximately 350,000 clones, 80% to 90% of them seen just once. Sequences were obtained from peripheral blood. The receptors originated from a man younger than 40 with active or convalescent COVID-19.

This chain connects TRBV24-1 to TRBJ2-3, with 9 bases that match TRBD2. CDR1 and CDR2 (germline): KGHDR, SFDVKD. The CDR3 totals 16 residues. V was clipped by 3 bases and J by 2 bases; unmatched bases: 5. The CDR3 protein is CATSDPLAGDTDTQYF. The CDR3 region has the DNA TGTGCCACCAGTGATCCTTTAGCGGGGGACACAGATACGCAGTATTTT.

The rearrangement uses TRBV4-3 and TRBJ1-2; no clear D. The germline gives CDR1 LGHNA, CDR2 YSLEER. CDR3 size: 15 residues. V was pared by 4 bases and J by 5 bases, with 17 bases between. CDR3 in amino acids: CASSPGAGFGYGYTF. In nucleotides, the CDR3 is TGCGCCAGCAGCCCTGGCGCCGGGTTTGGTTATGGCTACACCTTC.

The chain joins TRBV3-1 (or the pseudogene TRBV3-2) to TRBJ1-2; no clear D gene. The CDR3 has 14 residues. The V and J ends lost 0 bases and 2 bases respectively, with 7 bases between them. CDR1 and CDR2 (germline): LGHDT, YNNKEL (reference sequence). The CDR3 sequence is CASSQDPVNYGYTF. The CDR3 DNA is TGTGCCAGCAGCCAAGACCCCGTCAACTATGGCTACACCTTC.

This clone was observed a single time. V usage is TRBV3-1 (or the pseudogene TRBV3-2) and J usage is TRBJ1-1, with D uncertain. Deletions cut 0 bases from V and 10 bases from J, with 12 bases between. This CDR3 has 13 residues. Germline-derived CDR1 and CDR2 are LGHDT and YNNKEL (reference sequence). The CDR3 region has the DNA TGTGCCAGCAGCCAAGACGCGGGCTTAATAGCTTTCTTT. Translation gives CASSQDAGLIAFF.

The chain couples TRBV3-1 (or the pseudogene TRBV3-2) to TRBJ2-3; 9 nucleotides agree with TRBD2. The germline gives CDR1 LGHDT, CDR2 YNNKEL (reference sequence). CDR3 length equals 16 residues. V was pared by 0 bases and J by 0 bases, with 1 base of the junction left unmatched. For the CDR3, the DNA is TGTGCCAGCAGCCAAGAGGGACTAGCTAGCACAGATACGCAGTATTTT. Its protein is CASSQEGLASTDTQYF.

This chain connects TRBV7-8 to TRBJ1-5; a possible D gene is TRBD1 (6 bases). Trimming removed 6 bases at V and 7 bases at J, with 16 bases between. Germline V gives CDR1 SGHVS, CDR2 FQNEAQ. CDR3 length equals 14 residues. CDR3 in amino acids: CASSPYRAGQPQHF. The CDR3 DNA follows: TGTGCCAGCAGTCCCTACAGGGCTGGGCAGCCCCAGCATTTT.

This chain uses TRBV9 with TRBJ2-3; D is perhaps TRBD1 (5 bases). V was trimmed by 3 bases and J by 6 bases, leaving 23 bases between them. CDR3 length: 17 residues. Germline CDR1 is SGDLS and CDR2 is YYNGEE. In DNA, the CDR3 is TGTGCCAGCAGCGCCTCAATAGGGGCTCCCACCAGGGATACGCAGTATTTT. It yields the protein CASSASIGAPTRDTQYF.

The rearrangement uses TRBV7-8 and TRBJ2-3; D unresolved. V shed 6 bases and J shed 0 bases, with 10 bases lying between them. Germline V gives CDR1 SGHVS, CDR2 FQNEAQ. The CDR3 sequence is 14 residues long. Here the CDR3 reads CASSPLASTDTQYF. Here the CDR3 DNA reads TGTGCCAGCAGTCCCCTGGCTAGCACAGATACGCAGTATTTT.

The V call is TRBV25-1, the J call TRBJ2-5; maybe TRBD1 (5 bases). V was clipped by 5 bases and J by 7 bases, with 17 bases between them. Germline values: CDR1 MGHDK, CDR2 SYGVNS. CDR3 size: 14 residues. This CDR3 reads CASSPSNTGLTQYF. The CDR3 DNA sequence: TGTGCCAGCAGTCCCTCTAATACAGGTTTGACCCAGTACTTC.

This chain links TRBV5-4 with TRBJ2-3, with 7 bases aligning to TRBD2. The V gene's germline CDR1 is SGHNT and CDR2 YYREEE (reference sequence). V gave up 4 bases and J gave up 4 bases; unmatched junction bases: 9. The CDR3 sequence is 15 residues long. The CDR3: CASSPQRGGPDTQYF. CDR3 in DNA: TGTGCCAGCAGCCCCCAGCGGGGAGGCCCAGATACGCAGTATTTT.

In this sample, this clone turned up a few times. The rearrangement links TRBV9 to TRBJ2-1, with no clear D. The CDR3 totals 12 residues. In germline, CDR1 is SGDLS, CDR2 YYNGEE. Trimming pared 3 bases from V and 7 bases from J, leaving 8 bases between. In DNA, the CDR3 is TGTGCCAGCAGCGCTTCCCTAAATGAGCAGTTCTTC. Protein: CASSASLNEQFF.

This sequence joins TRBV12-3 or TRBV12-4 and TRBJ2-1; possible D gene TRBD2, 6 bases. There are 13 residues in the CDR3. Between the trimmed V and J ends, which lost 3 bases and 7 bases, there was a span of 10 bases. In DNA, the CDR3 is TGTGCCAGCAGTTTGGGACTTGGGAATGAGCAGTTCTTC. It codes for CASSLGLGNEQFF.

V is TRBV6-1 and J is TRBJ2-7; 8 bases agree with TRBD2. This CDR3 is 14 amino acids long. Trimming removed 2 bases from V and 5 bases from J; junction bases left unmatched: 5. The V gene's germline CDR1 is MNHNS and CDR2 SASEGT. CDR3 DNA sequence: TGTGCCAGCAGTGAATCGTATAGCGGGGACGAGCAGTACTTC. Amino acids: CASSESYSGDEQYF.

This chain connects TRBV7-3 to TRBJ2-3, with D possibly TRBD2 on 6 matching bases. Looked up from germline, CDR1 is SGHTA and CDR2 is FQGTGA. V was trimmed by 3 bases and J by 5 bases, leaving 9 bases between them. This CDR3 is 13 amino acids long. The chain's CDR3 is CASSLGLLDTQYF. The CDR3, as DNA: TGTGCCAGCAGCTTGGGACTGCTAGATACGCAGTATTTT.

The chain uses TRBV19 and TRBJ1-1, with 9 positions matching TRBD1. The J segment lost 6 bases and the V segment lost 0 bases, leaving 8 bases of the junction unmatched. From germline, CDR1 is LNHDA and CDR2 SQIVND (reference sequence). The CDR3 covers 16 residues. CDR3 protein: CASSIDAGTGLSEAFF. DNA of the CDR3: TGTGCCAGTAGTATAGACGCCGGGACAGGGTTGTCTGAAGCTTTCTTT.

The chain combines TRBV30 with TRBJ2-1; D may be TRBD2 (7 bases). The CDR3 is 16 amino acids. V lost 3 bases, J lost 9 bases, and 24 bases lay in between. Germline CDR1 reads GTSNPN; CDR2 reads SVGIG (reference sequence). CDR3 region: CAWRDWGGALRFEQFF. The CDR3 nucleotides are TGTGCCTGGAGGGACTGGGGGGGGGCATTGCGGTTTGAGCAGTTCTTC.

V is TRBV28 and J is TRBJ2-6; 9 nucleotides align to TRBD2. CDR1 and CDR2 (germline): MDHEN, SYDVKM. CDR3 length equals 21 residues. CDR3 bases: TGTGCGCGCCCTCAGGGGGATATGTTAGCGGGAGACGGAGCTGGGGCCAACGTCCTGACTTTC. Its protein is CARPQGDMLAGDGAGANVLTF.

V and J are TRBV28 and TRBJ2-7; TRBD1 matches at 7 bases. In germline, CDR1 is MDHEN, CDR2 SYDVKM. There are 15 residues in the CDR3. J was trimmed by 3 bases and V by 5 bases; bases with no gene match: 10. The CDR3: CASSPDRAGYYEQYF. DNA of the CDR3: TGTGCCAGCAGTCCCGACAGGGCTGGGTACTACGAGCAGTACTTC.

The rearrangement uses TRBV6-2 or TRBV6-3 and TRBJ1-4; D unresolved. Germline loops: CDR1 MNHEY, CDR2 SVGEGT. With 5 bases removed from V and 3 bases from J, the gap between germline ends came to 16 bases. The CDR3 runs to 16 residues. CDR3 amino acids: CASSTGWKRANEKLFF. The CDR3 DNA is TGTGCCAGCAGTACCGGTTGGAAGCGCGCTAATGAAAAACTGTTTTTT.

This chain links TRBV3-1 (or the pseudogene TRBV3-2) with TRBJ2-6, with D perhaps TRBD1 (5 bases). Germline CDR1 and CDR2: LGHDT and YNNKEL (reference sequence). V was pared by 7 bases and J by 2 bases, with 12 bases between. This CDR3 has 15 residues. CDR3 DNA: TGTGCCAGCACCACCAGGGTTCCTGGGGCCAACGTCCTGACTTTC. Protein product: CASTTRVPGANVLTF.

The chain recombines TRBV4-3 with TRBJ2-1; the match to TRBD2 covers 8 bases. Germline trimming cut 4 bases from V and 4 bases from J; bases unmatched to any gene: 15. Germline-derived CDR1 and CDR2 are LGHNA and YSLEER. The CDR3 loop spans 18 amino acids. The CDR3 here is CASSRRIQGLGGYNEQFF. The CDR3 DNA sequence: TGCGCCAGCAGCCGACGAATCCAGGGACTAGGTGGTTACAATGAGCAGTTCTTC.

The genes are TRBV4-1 and TRBJ1-6, with D maybe TRBD1 (5 bases). The CDR3 is 14 amino acids. V was clipped by 0 bases and J by 9 bases, with 9 bases between them. The V gene's germline CDR1 is MGHRA and CDR2 YSYEKL. For the CDR3, the DNA is TGCGCCAGCAGCCAAGACAGGGTTGGTTCACCCCTCCACTTT. Translated, it gives CASSQDRVGSPLHF.

With respect to this clone: The sample holds other DNA sequences that translate to the same CDR3. This chain connects TRBV27 to TRBJ2-1, with a weak D call TRBD2 (5 bases). This CDR3 has 14 residues. V was clipped by 5 bases and J by 1 base, with 9 bases between them. Germline V gives CDR1 MNHEY, CDR2 SMNVEV (reference sequence). The CDR3 loop reads CASSASGSYNEQFF. The CDR3 DNA sequence: TGTGCCAGCAGTGCCTCGGGATCCTACAATGAGCAGTTCTTC.

V usage is TRBV24-1 and J usage is TRBJ1-4, with a weak D call TRBD1 (5 bases). Trimming took off 3 bases at V and 3 bases at J, with 13 bases between the two ends. CDR1 and CDR2 (germline): KGHDR, SFDVKD. The CDR3 loop spans 16 amino acids. The CDR3 nucleotides are TGTGCCACCAGTGATGGAATTGGGGGGTCTAATGAAAAACTGTTTTTT. This sequence encodes CATSDGIGGSNEKLFF.

The chain combines TRBV7-2 with TRBJ1-4, with 9 bases matching TRBD1. CDR3 length: 15 amino acids. The germline gives CDR1 SGHTA, CDR2 FQGNSA. Trimming at V came to 1 base and at J to 8 bases, leaving 5 bases not matched to a gene. CDR3 residues: CASSLVTGGREKLFF. CDR3 nucleotide sequence: TGTGCCAGCAGCTTAGTCACAGGGGGCCGGGAAAAACTGTTTTTT.